This T cell receptor (beta chain) is drawn from a study of cytomegalovirus exposure and HLA in healthy donors. Findings and caveats of the study: A later analysis found that most CMV-associated TCR beta chains appeared HLA-restricted. A later analysis reportedly identified an Asian-associated ancestry cluster as carrying fewer N-insertions than the approximately 670-donor mean. A later analysis revealed that TCR association rates differed between HLA loci, peaking at DRB1 and bottoming out at HLA-C. Later analysis associated a missense DCLRE1C variant with TCR beta V- and J-gene trimming.

The PCR made use of 60 Vbeta and 13 Jbeta primers. The data were produced by immunoSEQ multiplex PCR, yet TCRdb's version contains in-frame clones alone and is incomplete. The sample records approximately 98,000 clones, approximately 79% being singletons. As regards this clone: Its matching antigen is unknown.

This receptor was taken from a male donor in good health and CMV-seronegative. Sequencing was carried out using PBMCs.

DNA for the CDR3: TGTGCCAGCGACCCCACAGGGCCGGGACAGCCCCAGCATTTT. This translates into CASDPTGPGQPQHF. The chain couples TRBV28 to TRBJ1-5; D might be TRBD1 (6 bases). CDR3 length equals 14 residues. Looked up from germline, CDR1 is MDHEN and CDR2 is SYDVKM. V lost 8 bases, J lost 7 bases, and 18 bases lay in between.